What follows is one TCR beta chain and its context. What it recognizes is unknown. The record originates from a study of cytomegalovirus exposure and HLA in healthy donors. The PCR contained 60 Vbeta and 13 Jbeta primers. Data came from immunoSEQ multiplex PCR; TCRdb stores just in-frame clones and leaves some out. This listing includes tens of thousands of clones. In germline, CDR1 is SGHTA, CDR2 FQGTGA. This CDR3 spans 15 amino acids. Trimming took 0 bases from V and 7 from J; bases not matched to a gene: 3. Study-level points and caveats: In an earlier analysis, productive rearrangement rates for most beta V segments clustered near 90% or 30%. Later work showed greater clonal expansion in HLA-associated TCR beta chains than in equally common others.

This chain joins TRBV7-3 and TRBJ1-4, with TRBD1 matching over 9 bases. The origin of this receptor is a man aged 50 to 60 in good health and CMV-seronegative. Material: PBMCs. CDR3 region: CASSLTGTGSEKLFF. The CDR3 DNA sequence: TGTGCCAGCAGCTTAACTGGGACAGGGAGTGAAAAACTGTTTTTT.